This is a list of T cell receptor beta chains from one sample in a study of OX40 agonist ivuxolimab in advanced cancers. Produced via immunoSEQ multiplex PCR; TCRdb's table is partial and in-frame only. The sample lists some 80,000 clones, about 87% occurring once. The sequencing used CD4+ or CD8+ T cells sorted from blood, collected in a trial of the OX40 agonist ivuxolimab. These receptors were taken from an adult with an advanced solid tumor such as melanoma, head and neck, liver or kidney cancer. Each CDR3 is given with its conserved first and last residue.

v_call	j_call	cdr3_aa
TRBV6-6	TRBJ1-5	CASSRQGSQPQHF
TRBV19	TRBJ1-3	CASRTWTGRTGNTIYF
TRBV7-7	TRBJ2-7	CASSPGLVYEQYF
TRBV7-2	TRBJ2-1	CASSLAGTGGANEQFF
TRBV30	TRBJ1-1	CAWSEDRGMAFF
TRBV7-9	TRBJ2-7	CVVRGGIYEQYF
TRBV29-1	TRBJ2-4	CSVGVGGPLAKNIQYF
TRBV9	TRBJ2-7	CASSPRTGGLDEQYF
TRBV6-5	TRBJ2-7	CASRRQLSSYEQYF
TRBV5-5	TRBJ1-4	CASSLALRVSYEKLFF
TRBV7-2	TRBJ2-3	CASSLVGGRVFTDTQYF
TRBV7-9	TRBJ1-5	CASSSDRGQPQHF
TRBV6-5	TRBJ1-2	CASSTTQGAYGYTF
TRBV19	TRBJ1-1	CASSANTEAFF
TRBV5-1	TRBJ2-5	CASSLGLAVFQETQYF
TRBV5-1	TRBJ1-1	CASSYRGSSTEAFF
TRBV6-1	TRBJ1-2	CASSPKGVGYTF
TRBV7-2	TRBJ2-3	CASSPGLFPYTQYF
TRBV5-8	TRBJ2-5	CASSLGGGGGVETQYF